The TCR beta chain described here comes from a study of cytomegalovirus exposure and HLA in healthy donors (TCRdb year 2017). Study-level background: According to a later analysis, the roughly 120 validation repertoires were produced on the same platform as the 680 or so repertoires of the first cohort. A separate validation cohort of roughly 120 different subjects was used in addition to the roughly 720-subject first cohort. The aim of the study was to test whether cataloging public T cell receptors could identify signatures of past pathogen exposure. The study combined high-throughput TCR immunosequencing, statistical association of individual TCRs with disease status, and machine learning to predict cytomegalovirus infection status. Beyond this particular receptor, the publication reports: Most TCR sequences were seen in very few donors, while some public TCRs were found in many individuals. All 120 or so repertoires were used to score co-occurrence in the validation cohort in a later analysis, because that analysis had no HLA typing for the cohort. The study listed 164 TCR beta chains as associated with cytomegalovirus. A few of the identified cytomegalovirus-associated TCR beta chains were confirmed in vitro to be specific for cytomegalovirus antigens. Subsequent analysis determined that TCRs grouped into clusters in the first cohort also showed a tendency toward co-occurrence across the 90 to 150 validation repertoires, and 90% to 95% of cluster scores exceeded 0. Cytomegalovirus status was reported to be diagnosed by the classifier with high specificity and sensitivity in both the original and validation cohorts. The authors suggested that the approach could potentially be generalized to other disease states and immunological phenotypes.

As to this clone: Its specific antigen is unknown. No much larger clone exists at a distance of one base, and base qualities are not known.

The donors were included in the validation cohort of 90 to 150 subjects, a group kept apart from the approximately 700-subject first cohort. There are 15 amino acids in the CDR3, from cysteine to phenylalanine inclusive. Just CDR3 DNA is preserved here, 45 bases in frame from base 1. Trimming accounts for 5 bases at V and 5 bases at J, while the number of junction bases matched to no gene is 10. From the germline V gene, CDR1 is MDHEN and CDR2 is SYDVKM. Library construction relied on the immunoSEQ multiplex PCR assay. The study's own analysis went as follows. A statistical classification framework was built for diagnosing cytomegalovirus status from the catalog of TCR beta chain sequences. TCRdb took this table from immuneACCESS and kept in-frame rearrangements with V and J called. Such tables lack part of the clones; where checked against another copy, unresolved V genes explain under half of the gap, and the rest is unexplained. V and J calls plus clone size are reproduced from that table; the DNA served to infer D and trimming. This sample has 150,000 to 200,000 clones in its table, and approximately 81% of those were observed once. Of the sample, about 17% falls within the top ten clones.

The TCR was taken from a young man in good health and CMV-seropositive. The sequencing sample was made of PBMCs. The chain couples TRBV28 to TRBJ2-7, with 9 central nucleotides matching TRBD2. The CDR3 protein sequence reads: CASSGRGSGGHEQYF. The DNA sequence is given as TGTGCCAGCAGTGGTCGGGGTAGCGGGGGCCACGAGCAGTACTTC.